These 18 T cell receptor beta chains were all obtained from the same sample, sequenced in a study of blood T cell repertoires in COVID-19. Sequencing was performed with immunoSEQ multiplex PCR; in TCRdb, only in-frame clones are kept and a portion is missing. Here the sample spans roughly 410,000 clones, roughly 90% being singletons. Sequenced: peripheral blood. The receptors derive from a woman aged 40 to 55 with COVID-19, enrolled during active disease.

The CDR3 region has the DNA TGTGCCAGCAGCCCGAGACTAGCGGGTACCTACAATGAGCAGTTCTTC. The encoded protein is CASSPRLAGTYNEQFF. The chain is built from TRBV7-9 and TRBJ2-1; 10 bases agree with TRBD2. Trimming removed 5 bases from V and 2 bases from J; junction bases left unmatched: 6. The length of the CDR3 is 16 residues. The germline V gene has CDR1 SEHNR and CDR2 FQNEAQ (reference sequence).

The chain couples TRBV7-8 to TRBJ1-1, with TRBD1 identical over 10 bases. The V segment lost 6 bases and the J segment 7 bases; nucleotides outside the gene matches: 14. Germline CDR1 is SGHVS and CDR2 is FQNEAQ. The CDR3 is 16 residues long. The CDR3 nucleotides are TGTGCCAGCAGGCCCCGGACAGGGGGTATGGTCGGTGAAGCTTTCTTT. As protein: CASRPRTGGMVGEAFF. The whole variable domain, remainder taken from reference TRBV7-8 and TRBJ1-1, is GAGVSQSPRYKVAKRGQDVALRCDPISGHVSLFWYQQALGQGPEFLTYFQNEAQLDKSGLPSDRFFAERPEGSVSTLKIQRTQQEDSAVYLCASRPRTGGMVGEAFFGQGTRLTVV.

The chain combines TRBV6-4 with TRBJ1-1, with 9 bases fitting TRBD1. This CDR3 contains 12 residues. Per the germline V gene, CDR1 is MRHNA and CDR2 is SNTAGT. With 4 bases clipped from V and 13 bases from J, the junction kept 7 bases outside the gene matches. In nucleotides, the CDR3 is TGTGCCAGCAGTGGACAGGGGGGTAAGCTTTTCTTT. As protein: CASSGQGGKLFF.

The chain carries TRBV1 and TRBJ2-1; the table calls TRBD2, which could not be checked here. TRBV1 is reported as a pseudogene. The CDR3 totals 16 residues. In DNA, the CDR3 is TGCACCAGCAGCCAAGATACCCTAGTGACGTACAATGAGCAGTTCTTC. This gives the protein CTSSQDTLVTYNEQFF.

The chain links TRBV9 to TRBJ2-3, with a possible D match to TRBD1 (5 bases). Germline values: CDR1 SGDLS, CDR2 YYNGEE. The CDR3 runs 15 residues. V lost 0 bases and J 0 bases, leaving 8 bases between the germline ends. This CDR3 reads CASSVAGRSTDTQYF. The DNA of the CDR3 is TGTGCCAGCAGCGTAGCAGGGCGAAGCACAGATACGCAGTATTTT.

This clone was counted once. The chain recombines TRBV7-9 with TRBJ1-1, with 9 bases that match TRBD1. Germline V gene lookup returns CDR1 SEHNR and CDR2 FQNEAQ (reference sequence). Trimming removed 5 bases from V and 1 base from J; junction bases left unmatched: 11. The CDR3 is 17 amino acids. Here the CDR3 reads CASSPRRPGQGNTEAFF. The DNA of the CDR3 is TGTGCCAGCAGCCCAAGACGACCGGGACAGGGGAACACTGAAGCTTTCTTT.

The chain couples TRBV4-3 to TRBJ1-5; a possible D gene is TRBD1 (5 bases). Germline V gene data show CDR1 as LGHNA and CDR2 as YSLEER. The CDR3 sequence is 14 residues long. Trimming shortened V by 1 base and J by 3 bases, and 7 bases separated the two germline ends. The CDR3 region is CASSQVQDNQPQHF. In nucleotides, the CDR3 is TGCGCCAGCAGCCAAGTACAGGACAATCAGCCCCAGCATTTT.

The V and J genes are TRBV3-1 (or the pseudogene TRBV3-2) and TRBJ2-2; tentative D call: TRBD1 (5 bases). The CDR3 loop spans 15 amino acids. Germline V gives CDR1 LGHDT, CDR2 YNNKEL (reference sequence). Trimming pared 4 bases from V and 1 base from J, leaving 10 bases between. The CDR3 sequence is CASSRNRMNTGELFF. CDR3 coding DNA: TGTGCCAGCAGCCGGAACAGGATGAACACCGGGGAGCTGTTTTTT.

The V and J genes are TRBV7-2 and TRBJ2-5; 10 nucleotides agree with TRBD1. Germline CDR1 is SGHTA and CDR2 is FQGNSA. Germline trimming cut 5 bases from V and 3 bases from J; bases unmatched to any gene: 6. CDR3 length equals 15 residues. The CDR3 coding sequence is TGTGCCAGCAGCATTGCCGGGACAGGGGAAGAGACCCAGTACTTC. Its protein product is CASSIAGTGEETQYF.

The chain employs TRBV5-8 and TRBJ2-7; tentatively, D is TRBD2 (5 bases). There are 14 residues in the CDR3. Trimming cost V 3 bases and J 4 bases, with 14 bases left between them. Germline values: CDR1 SGHTS, CDR2 YDEGEE. The CDR3 DNA sequence: TGTGCCAGCAGCTGGGAGTTTTCTGTTTACGAGCAGTACTTC. Translated: CASSWEFSVYEQYF.

The gene calls are TRBV7-9 and TRBJ1-2, with TRBD1 identical over 8 bases. The junction had 16 bases not matched to a gene; V was cut back by 5 bases and J by 8 bases. This CDR3 region has 16 residues. The germline CDR1 and CDR2 sequences are SEHNR and FQNEAQ (reference sequence). In nucleotides, the CDR3 is TGTGCCAGCAGCCCCCCATACTCAGGGGGCCCGGGCGGCTACACCTTC. This encodes CASSPPYSGGPGGYTF.

The chain carries TRBV5-5 and TRBJ1-1, with D unresolved. The V and J ends lost 3 bases and 2 bases respectively, with 5 bases between them. This CDR3 contains 12 residues. Germline V gene sequence: CDR1 SGHKS, CDR2 YYEKEE (reference sequence). The CDR3 DNA follows: TGTGCCAGCAGCTCTCCCAACACTGAAGCTTTCTTT. It is translated as CASSSPNTEAFF.

This chain uses TRBV6-2 or TRBV6-3 with TRBJ1-1; 7 bases map to TRBD1. V was clipped by 2 bases and J by 5 bases; unmatched bases: 11. From germline, CDR1 is MNHEY and CDR2 SVGEGT. There are 16 residues in the CDR3. The chain's CDR3 is CASSYHPETGQTEAFF. The CDR3 nucleotides read TGTGCCAGCAGTTACCACCCCGAGACAGGGCAAACTGAAGCTTTCTTT.

This chain connects TRBV27 to TRBJ2-7, with 8 bases identical to TRBD2. Germline V gene sequence: CDR1 MNHEY, CDR2 SMNVEV (reference sequence). There are 16 residues in the CDR3. V gave up 5 bases and J gave up 4 bases; unmatched junction bases: 13. The CDR3 DNA is TGTGCCAGCAGTAAATCCAGCGGGAGTGGTATGTACGAGCAGTACTTC. Its protein is CASSKSSGSGMYEQYF.

This chain connects TRBV4-3 to TRBJ2-2; D is perhaps TRBD2 (6 bases). CDR3 length equals 13 residues. The V end lost 4 bases, the J end lost 7 bases, and 10 bases lay between the germline ends. CDR1 and CDR2 from the germline V gene are LGHNA and YSLEER. DNA for the CDR3: TGCGCCAGCAGCCCCTGGAGGGGCGGGGAGCTGTTTTTT. Translation gives CASSPWRGGELFF.

The rearrangement joins TRBV6-2 or TRBV6-3 to TRBJ2-7; no clear D gene. CDR1 is MNHEY and CDR2 is SVGEGT in the germline V gene. The V and J ends lost 6 bases and 5 bases respectively, with 20 bases between them. The CDR3 contains 15 residues. CDR3 bases: TGTGCCAGCAGCCTCCCCTCGTTAGCCACCGACGAGCAGTACTTC. Translation gives CASSLPSLATDEQYF.

This chain joins TRBV2 and TRBJ1-1; D perhaps matches TRBD1 (6 bases). Trimming shortened V by 6 bases and J by 1 base, and 12 bases separated the two germline ends. The CDR3 sequence is 14 residues long. Germline-derived CDR1 and CDR2 are SNHLY and FYNNEI. The chain's CDR3 is CASSGQIQNTEAFF. CDR3 DNA sequence: TGTGCCAGCAGCGGACAGATACAGAACACTGAAGCTTTCTTT.

The chain couples TRBV21-1 to TRBJ2-6; the listed D gene, TRBD1, was not tested against the DNA. TRBV21-1 is annotated as a pseudogene. The CDR3 totals 20 residues. The CDR3 DNA reads TGTGCCAGCAGCACGGGGGACAGACCCTCTTGGTGCTCTGGGGCCAACGTCCTGACTTTC. Amino acid sequence: CASSTGDRPSWCSGANVLTF.